Listed below are T cell receptor beta chains from one sample, sequenced in a study of shared clonotypes between healthy human individuals. Clones were read by immunoSEQ multiplex PCR, and TCRdb kept only the in-frame ones, dropping some. Altogether about 2 million clones are present, roughly 94% being singletons, with the ten largest covering 0.9% to 1.3%. What was sequenced was naive CD8+ T cells sorted from blood. All receptors come from a man aged 18-30 years in good health. The CDR3 runs from the conserved cysteine through the conserved F or W. The order of the fields is D gene, J gene, V gene, CDR3 DNA, CDR3 protein. A D gene is named only where the DNA matches it firmly.

>-|TRBJ2-5|TRBV11-3
TGTGCCAGCAGCAACCGACTTCAAGAGACCCAGTACTTC
CASSNRLQETQYF
>-|TRBJ1-1|TRBV5-1
TGCGCCAGCAGCTTGCAGGGAGGCACTGAAGCTTTCTTT
CASSLQGGTEAFF
>-|TRBJ1-5|TRBV21-1
TGTGCCAGCAGGAAAAAAGGACAGGGGCGGACCGCCAATCAGCCCCAGCATTTT
CASRKKGQGRTANQPQHF
>-|TRBJ1-5|TRBV5-1
TGCGCCAGAAACACAGGGATTGGAAATCAGCCCCAGCATTTT
CARNTGIGNQPQHF
>-|TRBJ1-4|TRBV28
TGTGCCAGCAGTTTATATCCAGGGGAGGGAACTAATGAAAAACTGTTTTTT
CASSLYPGEGTNEKLFF
>-|TRBJ2-3|TRBV15
TGTGCCGTCCGAGACTCCCGCAGTGTGAATACGCAGTATTTT
CAVRDSRSVNTQYF
>TRBD1|TRBJ2-1|TRBV19
TGTGCCAGTTCAGACAGGGTCAATGAGCAGTTCTTC
CASSDRVNEQFF
>-|TRBJ2-7|TRBV13
TGTGCCAGCAGCTCTTATGAATCACCCGGGCCCCGGTCCTACGAGCAGTACTTC
CASSSYESPGPRSYEQYF
>-|TRBJ1-1|TRBV19
TGTGCCAGTAGTATTGCTAGGGGGACTGAAGCTTTCTTT
CASSIARGTEAFF
>TRBD1|TRBJ1-2|TRBV2
TGTGCCAGCAGTGTAGTGACAGGGATAGACTATGGCTACACCTTC
CASSVVTGIDYGYTF
>-|TRBJ1-4|TRBV19
TGTGCCAGTAGTATCGATCTAGAGGCATTCACTAATGAAAAACTGTTTTTT
CASSIDLEAFTNEKLFF
>-|TRBJ2-1|TRBV7-2
TGTGCCAGCAGCTTAGTCGCGGGCCTCTCCTACAATGAGCAGTTCTTC
CASSLVAGLSYNEQFF
>-|TRBJ1-4|TRBV7-9
TGTGCCAGCAGCTCAGAATCAACTAATGAAAAACTGTTTTTT
CASSSESTNEKLFF
>TRBD1|TRBJ1-1|TRBV10-1
TGCGCCAGCAGTGCCGGGACAGGGAAGACTGAAGCTTTCTTT
CASSAGTGKTEAFF